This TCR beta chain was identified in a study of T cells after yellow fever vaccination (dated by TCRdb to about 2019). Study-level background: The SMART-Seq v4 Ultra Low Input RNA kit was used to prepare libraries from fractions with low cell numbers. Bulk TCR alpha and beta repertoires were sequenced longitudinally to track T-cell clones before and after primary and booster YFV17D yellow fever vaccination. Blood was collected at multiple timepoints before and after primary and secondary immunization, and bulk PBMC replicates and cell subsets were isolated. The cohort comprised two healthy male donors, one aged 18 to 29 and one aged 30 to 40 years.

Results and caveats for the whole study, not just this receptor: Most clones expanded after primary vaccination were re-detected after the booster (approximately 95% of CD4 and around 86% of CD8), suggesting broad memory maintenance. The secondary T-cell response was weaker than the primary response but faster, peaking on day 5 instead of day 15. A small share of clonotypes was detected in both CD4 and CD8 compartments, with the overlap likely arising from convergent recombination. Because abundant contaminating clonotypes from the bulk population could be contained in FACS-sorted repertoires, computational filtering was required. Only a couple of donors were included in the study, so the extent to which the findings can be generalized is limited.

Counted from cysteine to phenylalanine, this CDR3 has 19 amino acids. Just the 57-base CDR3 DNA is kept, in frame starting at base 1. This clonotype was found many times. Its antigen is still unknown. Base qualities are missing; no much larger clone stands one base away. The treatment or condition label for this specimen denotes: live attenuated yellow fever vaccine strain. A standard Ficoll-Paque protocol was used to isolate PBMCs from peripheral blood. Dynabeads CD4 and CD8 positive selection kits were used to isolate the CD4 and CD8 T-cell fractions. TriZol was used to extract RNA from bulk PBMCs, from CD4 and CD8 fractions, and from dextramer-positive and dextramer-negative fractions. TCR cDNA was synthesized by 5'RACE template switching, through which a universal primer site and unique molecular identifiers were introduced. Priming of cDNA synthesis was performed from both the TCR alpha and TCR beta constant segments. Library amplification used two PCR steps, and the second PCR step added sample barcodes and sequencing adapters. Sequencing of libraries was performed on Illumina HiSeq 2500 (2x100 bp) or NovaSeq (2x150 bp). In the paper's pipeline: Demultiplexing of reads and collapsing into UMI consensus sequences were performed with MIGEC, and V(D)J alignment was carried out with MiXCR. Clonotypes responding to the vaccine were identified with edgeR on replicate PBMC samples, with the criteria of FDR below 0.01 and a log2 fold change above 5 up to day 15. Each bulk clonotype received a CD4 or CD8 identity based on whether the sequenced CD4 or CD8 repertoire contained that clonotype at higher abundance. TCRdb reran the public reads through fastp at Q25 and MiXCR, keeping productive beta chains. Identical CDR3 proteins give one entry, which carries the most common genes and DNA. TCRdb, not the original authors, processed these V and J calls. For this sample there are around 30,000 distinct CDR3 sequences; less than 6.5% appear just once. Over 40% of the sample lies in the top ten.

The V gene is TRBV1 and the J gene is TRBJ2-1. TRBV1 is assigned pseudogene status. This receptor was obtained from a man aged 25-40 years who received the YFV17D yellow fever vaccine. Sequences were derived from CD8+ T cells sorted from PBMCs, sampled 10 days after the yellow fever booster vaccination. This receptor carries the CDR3 CTSSQIPQSLGTPNNEQFF. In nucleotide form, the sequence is TGCACCAGCAGCCAAATTCCCCAATCGCTCGGGACTCCAAACAATGAGCAGTTCTTC.